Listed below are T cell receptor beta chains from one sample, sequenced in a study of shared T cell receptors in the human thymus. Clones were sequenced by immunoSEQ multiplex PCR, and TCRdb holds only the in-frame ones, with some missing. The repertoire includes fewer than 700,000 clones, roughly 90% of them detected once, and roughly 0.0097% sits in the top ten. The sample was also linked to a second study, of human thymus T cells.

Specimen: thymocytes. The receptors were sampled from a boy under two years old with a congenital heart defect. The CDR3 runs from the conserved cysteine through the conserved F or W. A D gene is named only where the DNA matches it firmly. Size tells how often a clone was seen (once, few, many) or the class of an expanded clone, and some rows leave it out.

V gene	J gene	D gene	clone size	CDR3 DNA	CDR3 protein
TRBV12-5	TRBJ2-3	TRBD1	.	TGTGCTAGTGGTTCAGAAGGGGACAGGGCGACAGATACGCAGTATTTT	CASGSEGDRATDTQYF
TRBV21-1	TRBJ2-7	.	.	TGTGCCCACCTGGCTAGCGGTAGCTACGAGCAGTACTTC	CAHLASGSYEQYF
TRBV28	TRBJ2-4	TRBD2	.	TGTGCCAGCAGTTTCTGGGGGGGATTAGCCAAAAACATTCAGTACTTC	CASSFWGGLAKNIQYF
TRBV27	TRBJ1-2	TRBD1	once	TGTGCCAGCAGTGACAGACAGGGGGAGACCCTTTGTGGCTACACCTTC	CASSDRQGETLCGYTF
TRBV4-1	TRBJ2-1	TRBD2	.	TGCGCCAGCAGCCAAGATGGGATAGCGGGAGGTTACAATGAGCAGTTCTTC	CASSQDGIAGGYNEQFF
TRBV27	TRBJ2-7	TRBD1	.	TGTGCCACGAGATCGGACAGGGACGAGCAGTACTTC	CATRSDRDEQYF
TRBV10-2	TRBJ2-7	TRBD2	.	TGCGCCAGCATTAATAGACTAGCGAGCCACGAGCAGTACTTC	CASINRLASHEQYF
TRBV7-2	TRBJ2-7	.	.	TGTGCCAGCAGCGGAGGGGGGGGGCAGGGCCCCGAGCAGTACTTC	CASSGGGGQGPEQYF
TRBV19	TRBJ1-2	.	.	TGTGCCAGTTGGGTGGCAGGCTCCTATGGCTACACCTTC	CASWVAGSYGYTF
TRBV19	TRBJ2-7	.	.	TGTGCCAGACAACGGGGGACCAACTACGAGCAGTACTTC	CARQRGTNYEQYF
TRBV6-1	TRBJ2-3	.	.	TGTGCCAGCAGTGAAGGATGGGGACTGGGGGTAAGCACAGATACGCAGTATTTT	CASSEGWGLGVSTDTQYF
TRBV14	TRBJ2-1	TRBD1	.	TGTGCCAGCAGCCAAGATCCAGGGACAGGGCATCCCGGGAGAAAGGTCAATGAGCAGTTCTTC	CASSQDPGTGHPGRKVNEQFF
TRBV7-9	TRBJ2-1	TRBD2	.	TGTGCCAGCAGCTTAGCACAACTAGCGCGCTCCTACAATGAGCAGTTCTTC	CASSLAQLARSYNEQFF
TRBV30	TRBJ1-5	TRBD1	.	TGTGCCTGGAGTGTCAGGGGGCAACGCCAGCCCCAGCATTTT	CAWSVRGQRQPQHF
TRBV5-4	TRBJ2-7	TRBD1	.	TGTGCCAGCAGTACCCTCCGGGACAGGGACCCTCCCAGCTCCTACGAGCAGTACTTC	CASSTLRDRDPPSSYEQYF
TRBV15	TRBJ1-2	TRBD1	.	TGTGCCACCTGGGGGGACAGGGGACATGAGGACTATGGCTACACCTTC	CATWGDRGHEDYGYTF
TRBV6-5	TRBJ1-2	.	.	TGTGCCAGCAGTTCAGGGGTCCGTTGGGGCTACACCTTC	CASSSGVRWGYTF
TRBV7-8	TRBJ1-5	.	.	TGTGCCAGCAGCCAGACCGGGCCGGGAGGCAATCAGCCCCAGCATTTT	CASSQTGPGGNQPQHF